A single sample is the source of the 5 T cell receptor beta chains below, sequenced in a study of cytomegalovirus exposure and HLA in healthy donors. Amplification used 60 Vbeta primers and 13 Jbeta primers. The table came from immunoSEQ multiplex PCR; TCRdb's copy has only in-frame clones and leaves some out. The sample shows 170,000 or so clones, approximately 79% of them seen only once. Sequenced input: PBMCs. These receptors were taken from a woman in her thirties or forties in good health and CMV-seronegative.

CDR3 sequence reads: CAWSVDREPYEQYF. For the CDR3, the DNA is TGTGCCTGGAGTGTTGACAGGGAGCCCTACGAGCAGTACTTC. The rearrangement links TRBV30 to TRBJ2-7; 7 nucleotides match TRBD1. The CDR3 covers 14 residues. V trimming: 0 bases; J trimming: 2 bases; junction bases outside the gene matches: 4. Germline V gene lookup returns CDR1 GTSNPN and CDR2 SVGIG (reference sequence).

This clone has a handful of counts. The chain has TRBV6-1 and TRBJ2-7, with 8 bases lining up with TRBD1. With 7 bases clipped from V and 4 bases from J, the junction kept 12 bases outside the gene matches. The CDR3 extends over 15 amino acids. Per germline, CDR1 MNHNS and CDR2 SASEGT. The CDR3 protein is CASINPGQALYEQYF. In DNA, the CDR3 is TGTGCCAGCATTAACCCGGGACAGGCCCTATACGAGCAGTACTTC.

The chain combines TRBV4-1 with TRBJ1-2; D not certain. V was clipped by 6 bases and J by 8 bases, with 16 bases between them. The germline gives CDR1 MGHRA, CDR2 YSYEKL. The CDR3 has 13 residues. The chain's CDR3 is CASRYPGWKGYTF. CDR3 nucleotide sequence: TGCGCCAGCAGATACCCCGGGTGGAAGGGCTACACCTTC.

This clone was seen a handful of times. This rearrangement joins TRBV29-1 to TRBJ1-1; D gene ambiguous. The CDR3 extends over 9 amino acids. The V gene's germline CDR1 is SQVTM and CDR2 ANQGSEA. Trimming shortened V by 7 bases and J by 8 bases, and 8 bases separated the two germline ends. The CDR3 nucleotides read TGCAGCGCCGCGCCCGAAGCTTTCTTT. The encoded protein is CSAAPEAFF.

This chain joins TRBV7-8 and TRBJ1-4, with 7 bases lining up with TRBD1. After removal of 5 bases from V and 7 bases from J, the junction contained 7 bases not matched to a gene. The germline V gene encodes CDR1 SGHVS and CDR2 FQNEAQ. There are 14 residues in the CDR3. The CDR3 nucleotides are TGTGCCAGCAGCACTACGCGGACAGGTGAAAAACTGTTTTTT. The encoded protein is CASSTTRTGEKLFF.